The 14 T cell receptor beta chains given below trace back to one sample, sequenced in a study of lymphopenia after photon versus proton radiotherapy. The data were produced by immunoSEQ multiplex PCR, yet TCRdb's version contains in-frame clones alone and is incomplete. There are 150,000 to 200,000 clones in the sample; about 85% occur only once, and approximately 4.7% lies in the top ten. This sample comprised peripheral blood, obtained from a patient treated with photon-based radiotherapy. These receptors were collected from a man over 45 with gastric cancer.

The V gene is TRBV5-4, the J gene TRBJ2-3; 10 bases fit TRBD2. Germline lookup yields CDR1 SGHNT and CDR2 YYREEE (reference sequence). The CDR3 has 14 residues. With 2 bases clipped from V and 4 bases from J, the junction kept 1 base outside the gene matches. The CDR3, as DNA: TGTGCCAGCAGCTTAGCGGGAGGGTCAGATACGCAGTATTTT. Translated, it gives CASSLAGGSDTQYF. Combining the CDR3 with reference TRBV5-4 and TRBJ2-3 gives the whole variable domain ETGVTQSPTHLIKTRGQQVTLRCSSQSGHNTVSWYQQALGQGPQFIFQYYREEENGRGNFPPRFSGLQFPNYSSELNVNALELDDSALYLCASSLAGGSDTQYFGPGTRLTVL.

This sequence joins TRBV4-1 and TRBJ2-1, with 7 bases that match TRBD2. Germline loops: CDR1 MGHRA, CDR2 YSYEKL. The CDR3 runs to 16 residues. The V gene end was trimmed by 0 bases and the J gene end by 4 bases; junction bases not matched to a gene: 6. For the CDR3, the DNA is TGCGCCAGCAGCCAAGATGTAGGCGGGGGTTACAATGAGCAGTTCTTC. Translating gives CASSQDVGGGYNEQFF.

The chain carries TRBV19 and TRBJ1-5; D uncertain. V was cut by 5 bases and J by 5 bases, with 7 bases left in between. The CDR3 spans 12 residues. Per the germline V gene, CDR1 is LNHDA and CDR2 is SQIVND (reference sequence). The CDR3 loop is CASSHRDQPQHF. DNA of the CDR3: TGTGCCAGTAGTCACCGGGATCAGCCCCAGCATTTT.

The CDR3 sequence is CASSLEYLNEQFF. For the CDR3, the DNA is TGCGCCAGCAGCTTGGAGTACCTCAATGAGCAGTTCTTC. This chain joins TRBV5-1 and TRBJ2-1; D not resolved. Germline loops: CDR1 SGHRS, CDR2 YFSETQ. V was cut by 0 bases and J by 6 bases, with 7 bases left in between. The CDR3 is made up of 13 amino acids.

The chain couples TRBV11-2 to TRBJ2-2, with D tentatively TRBD2 (6 bases). V was trimmed by 2 bases and J by 1 base, leaving 11 bases between them. Germline V lookup: CDR1 SGHAT, CDR2 FQNNGV. CDR3 length: 16 amino acids. CDR3 DNA: TGTGCCAGCAGCTTAAATCCGGGGGTGAACACCGGGGAGCTGTTTTTT. It codes for CASSLNPGVNTGELFF.

The chain joins TRBV6-4 to TRBJ2-2, with unresolved D. Germline assignment: CDR1 MRHNA and CDR2 SNTAGT. The CDR3 sequence is 13 residues long. The V gene lost 2 bases and the J gene lost 6 bases, with 7 bases spanning the gap. The CDR3 bases are TGTGCCAGCAGTGACAGTTTCTCCGGGGAGCTGTTTTTT. Translated, it gives CASSDSFSGELFF.

The gene calls are TRBV28 and TRBJ2-7; TRBD2 matches 7 bases. Germline CDR1 reads MDHEN; CDR2 reads SYDVKM. CDR3 length equals 16 residues. V shed 4 bases, J shed 0 bases, and the junction held 9 bases outside the gene matches. The CDR3 protein is CASSSVQRGTSYEQYF. CDR3 nucleotides: TGTGCCAGCAGTTCCGTTCAGCGGGGCACCTCCTACGAGCAGTACTTC.

This chain links TRBV29-1 with TRBJ2-1; weak D call: TRBD2 (7 bases). Germline V lookup: CDR1 SQVTM, CDR2 ANQGSEA. Trimming took 6 bases from V and 8 from J, leaving 20 bases between them. The CDR3 runs 14 residues. The CDR3: CSVLGGRSVYEQFF. CDR3 sequence (DNA): TGCAGCGTCCTCGGGGGGCGATCCGTCTATGAGCAGTTCTTC.

The chain uses TRBV7-9 and TRBJ2-3; 14 nucleotides match TRBD2. The germline V gene has CDR1 SEHNR and CDR2 FQNEAQ (reference sequence). V was pared by 1 base and J by 4 bases, with 10 bases of the junction left unmatched. The CDR3 sequence is 19 residues long. The CDR3 DNA sequence: TGTGCCAGCAGCTTAGGGGGGACTAGCGGGAGCGGGCCCGCAGATACGCAGTATTTT. It translates to CASSLGGTSGSGPADTQYF. The variable domain in full, completed from reference TRBV7-9 and TRBJ2-3, reads DTGVSQNPRHKITKRGQNVTFRCDPISEHNRLYWYRQTLGQGPEFLTYFQNEAQLEKSRLLSDRFSAERPKGSFSTLEIQRTEQGDSAMYLCASSLGGTSGSGPADTQYFGPGTRLTVL.

The table lists this clone with a few counts. The V call is TRBV7-9, the J call TRBJ2-5, with 16 bases aligning to TRBD2. The CDR3 is 16 amino acids. Germline V gene lookup returns CDR1 SEHNR and CDR2 FQNEAQ (reference sequence). Unmatched junction bases numbered 7, after V lost 7 bases and J lost 5 bases. CDR3 nucleotides: TGTGCCAGCACTCCCCCGGGACTAGCGGGGGGGGAGACCCAGTACTTC. It translates to CASTPPGLAGGETQYF.

The V call is TRBV7-9, the J call TRBJ2-7; 10 nucleotides line up with TRBD2. The CDR3 covers 16 residues. Germline V gene lookup returns CDR1 SEHNR and CDR2 FQNEAQ (reference sequence). Trimming cost V 6 bases and J 2 bases; bases outside gene matches: 10. The DNA for the CDR3 is TGTGCCAGCAGGTCGGGGAGGACTAGCGGAACCTACGAGCAGTACTTC. It specifies CASRSGRTSGTYEQYF.

The rearrangement links TRBV20-1 to TRBJ2-7; D gene unclear. Germline assignment: CDR1 DFQATT and CDR2 SNEGSKA (reference sequence). This CDR3 comprises 11 residues. The germline V and J ends were trimmed by 6 bases and 2 bases, with 8 bases remaining between them. CDR3 protein: CSAGSPYEQYF. CDR3 nucleotides: TGCAGTGCAGGGTCTCCCTACGAGCAGTACTTC.

This chain uses TRBV5-4 with TRBJ2-4; D remains unclear. The germline V and J ends were trimmed by 6 bases and 2 bases, with 12 bases remaining between them. The CDR3 loop spans 14 amino acids. Germline V gene sequence: CDR1 SGHNT, CDR2 YYREEE (reference sequence). The CDR3 DNA is TGTGCCAGCACGGCAGACTCAACCAAAAACATTCAGTACTTC. Translated, it gives CASTADSTKNIQYF. Supplemented by reference TRBV5-4 and TRBJ2-4, the full variable domain reads ETGVTQSPTHLIKTRGQQVTLRCSSQSGHNTVSWYQQALGQGPQFIFQYYREEENGRGNFPPRFSGLQFPNYSSELNVNALELDDSALYLCASTADSTKNIQYFGAGTRLSVL.

This chain joins TRBV7-9 and TRBJ1-3; perhaps TRBD1 as D (6 bases). V lost 2 bases and J lost 4, with 12 bases in between. CDR3 length: 15 amino acids. Germline V gene lookup returns CDR1 SEHNR and CDR2 FQNEAQ (reference sequence). Here the CDR3 reads CASSLTNRAGNTIYF. The CDR3 nucleotides read TGTGCCAGCAGCTTAACTAACAGGGCCGGAAACACCATATATTTT. Filled out from reference TRBV7-9 and TRBJ1-3, the complete variable domain reads DTGVSQNPRHKITKRGQNVTFRCDPISEHNRLYWYRQTLGQGPEFLTYFQNEAQLEKSRLLSDRFSAERPKGSFSTLEIQRTEQGDSAMYLCASSLTNRAGNTIYFGEGSWLTVV.